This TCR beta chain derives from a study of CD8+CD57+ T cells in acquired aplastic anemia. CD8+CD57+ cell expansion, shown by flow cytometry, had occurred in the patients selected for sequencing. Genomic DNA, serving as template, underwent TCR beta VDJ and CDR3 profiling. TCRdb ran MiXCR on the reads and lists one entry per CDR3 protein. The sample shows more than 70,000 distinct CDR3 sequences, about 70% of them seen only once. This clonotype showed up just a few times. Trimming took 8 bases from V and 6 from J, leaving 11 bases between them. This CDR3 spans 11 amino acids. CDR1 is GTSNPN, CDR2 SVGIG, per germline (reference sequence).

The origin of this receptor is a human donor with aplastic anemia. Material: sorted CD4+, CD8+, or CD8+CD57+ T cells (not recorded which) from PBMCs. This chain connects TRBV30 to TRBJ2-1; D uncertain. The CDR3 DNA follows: TGTGCCCGTGCGACGAGCAATGAGCAGTTCTTC. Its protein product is CARATSNEQFF.